This is a list of T cell receptor beta chains from one sample in a study of T cells expressing NK-cell markers. From the 5' RACE reads, TCRdb lists one entry per CDR3 protein and no DNA. Here the sample table reports over 350,000 distinct CDR3 sequences. The sequencing input was blood T cells: a sorted CD56 or NKG2C T cell subset, CD4+ or CD8+ T cells, or bulk PBMC T cells (not recorded which). Every receptor here comes from a woman aged 45-60 years in good health. The CDR3 runs from the conserved cysteine through the conserved F or W. Fields, in order: CDR3 length, V gene, J gene, CDR3 protein.

13	TRBV12-3/TRBV12-4	TRBJ1-2	CASRLTVSHGYTF
15	TRBV20-1	TRBJ2-3	CSAKGGADRTDTQYF
15	TRBV3-1	TRBJ2-7	CASSRTGTGEYEQYF
13	TRBV25-1	TRBJ2-4	CASSVTERNIQYF
13	TRBV6-5	TRBJ1-1	CASSFQRGTEAFF
18	TRBV19	TRBJ2-4	CASSIDPVRTSGKNIQYF
15	TRBV7-8	TRBJ2-7	CASSWFEGLSYEQYF
14	TRBV6-5	TRBJ1-3	CASSSWSSGNTIYF
14	TRBV3-1	TRBJ2-5	CASSQGPPTPTQYF
16	TRBV4-1	TRBJ2-2	CASSHPGQGVGGELFF
14	TRBV9	TRBJ2-1	CASSVGLEEDEQFF